These T cell receptor beta chains were read from a single sample in a study of cytomegalovirus exposure and HLA in healthy donors. Assay used: immunoSEQ multiplex PCR; TCRdb lists only in-frame clones, some missing. The profile shows over 250,000 clones, about nine tenths of them singletons. Source material: PBMCs. These receptors came from a woman aged 25-40 years in good health and CMV-seropositive. CDR3s include the opening cysteine and the closing phenylalanine or tryptophan. Fields, in order: clone size, J gene, D gene, V gene, CDR3 DNA, CDR3 protein. A D gene is named only where the DNA matches it firmly. Clone size is shown for a subset of rows, as once, few, many or a class of expanded clone.

abundance: NA; j_gene: TRBJ1-5; d_gene: NA; v_gene: TRBV19; CDR3nt: TGTGCCAGTAGTATTCCTAATCAGCCCCAGCATTTT; CDR3aa: CASSIPNQPQHF
abundance: few; j_gene: TRBJ2-5; d_gene: TRBD2; v_gene: TRBV7-6; CDR3nt: TGTGCCAGCAGCTTGGGACTAGCGGGGGTCCAAGAGACCCAGTACTTC; CDR3aa: CASSLGLAGVQETQYF
abundance: NA; j_gene: TRBJ2-7; d_gene: TRBD2; v_gene: TRBV27; CDR3nt: TGTGCCAGTCAAGCGGGGACTAACTACGAGCAGTACTTC; CDR3aa: CASQAGTNYEQYF
abundance: NA; j_gene: TRBJ2-3; d_gene: TRBD2; v_gene: TRBV5-1; CDR3nt: TGCGCCAGCAGGGGACTAGCGAGCACAGATACGCAGTATTTT; CDR3aa: CASRGLASTDTQYF
abundance: NA; j_gene: TRBJ2-5; d_gene: TRBD2; v_gene: TRBV5-6; CDR3nt: TGTGCCAGCAGCTCAAAAGCGGGAGGGCCTATACAGACCCAGTACTTC; CDR3aa: CASSSKAGGPIQTQYF
abundance: NA; j_gene: TRBJ1-2; d_gene: NA; v_gene: TRBV6-1; CDR3nt: TGTGCCAGCAGTATGGCCACCCAAGTCAGCTACACCTTC; CDR3aa: CASSMATQVSYTF
abundance: once; j_gene: TRBJ2-3; d_gene: NA; v_gene: TRBV2; CDR3nt: TGTGCCAGCAGTGAAGCGGTCCATAGCACAGATACGCAGTATTTT; CDR3aa: CASSEAVHSTDTQYF
abundance: NA; j_gene: TRBJ2-6; d_gene: TRBD1; v_gene: TRBV10-3; CDR3nt: TGTGCCCCAAAACAGGGGTCTGGGGCCAACGTCCTGACTTTC; CDR3aa: CAPKQGSGANVLTF
abundance: once; j_gene: TRBJ2-3; d_gene: TRBD1; v_gene: TRBV30; CDR3nt: TGTGCCTGGAGTCCAGGGGGCGTGGGCGCAGATACGCAGTATTTT; CDR3aa: CAWSPGGVGADTQYF
abundance: once; j_gene: TRBJ2-7; d_gene: NA; v_gene: TRBV7-2; CDR3nt: TGTGCCAGCAGCTTAGGAGGCGGGCCTCTCTACGAGCAGTACTTC; CDR3aa: CASSLGGGPLYEQYF
abundance: NA; j_gene: TRBJ1-1; d_gene: NA; v_gene: TRBV6-5; CDR3nt: TGTGCCAGCAGTTACTCGGGATATACGAACACTGAAGCTTTCTTT; CDR3aa: CASSYSGYTNTEAFF
abundance: NA; j_gene: TRBJ2-3; d_gene: NA; v_gene: TRBV27; CDR3nt: TGTGCCAGCAGTTTATGGGGCGGGGCAACTAGCACAGATACGCAGTATTTT; CDR3aa: CASSLWGGATSTDTQYF
abundance: NA; j_gene: TRBJ1-1; d_gene: TRBD1; v_gene: TRBV27; CDR3nt: TGTGCCAGCAGAGGGGGCAATGAAGCTTTCTTT; CDR3aa: CASRGGNEAFF
abundance: NA; j_gene: TRBJ1-5; d_gene: NA; v_gene: TRBV5-1; CDR3nt: TGCGCCAGCAGCTTGGAGGGGGTTCAGCCCCAGCATTTT; CDR3aa: CASSLEGVQPQHF
abundance: NA; j_gene: TRBJ2-1; d_gene: NA; v_gene: TRBV2; CDR3nt: TGTGCCAGCAGGACGGACACTGAGCAGTTCTTC; CDR3aa: CASRTDTEQFF
abundance: NA; j_gene: TRBJ2-7; d_gene: NA; v_gene: TRBV5-1; CDR3nt: TGCGCCAGCAGCTTAGGCGCTGTATACGAGCAGTACTTC; CDR3aa: CASSLGAVYEQYF
abundance: NA; j_gene: TRBJ2-7; d_gene: TRBD2; v_gene: TRBV27; CDR3nt: TGTGCCAGCGGGGTGTGGCGGACTAGCGGCCCGGGCGAGCAGTACTTC; CDR3aa: CASGVWRTSGPGEQYF
abundance: NA; j_gene: TRBJ1-4; d_gene: NA; v_gene: TRBV15; CDR3nt: TGTGCCACCAGCAGAGGGGGGGGCACGGGTGAAAAACTGTTTTTT; CDR3aa: CATSRGGGTGEKLFF
abundance: NA; j_gene: TRBJ2-3; d_gene: TRBD2; v_gene: TRBV6-4; CDR3nt: TGTGCCAGCAGCCAACTAGCGGGGGGCCTAGATACGCAGTATTTT; CDR3aa: CASSQLAGGLDTQYF
abundance: NA; j_gene: TRBJ1-6; d_gene: NA; v_gene: TRBV30; CDR3nt: TGTGCCTGGAGTGTACAGATTTCGGGCAGGGGTAATTCACCCCTCCACTTT; CDR3aa: CAWSVQISGRGNSPLHF
abundance: NA; j_gene: TRBJ2-3; d_gene: NA; v_gene: TRBV30; CDR3nt: TGTGCCTGGAGTGTTGGGGGCACAGATACGCAGTATTTT; CDR3aa: CAWSVGGTDTQYF
abundance: NA; j_gene: TRBJ2-7; d_gene: NA; v_gene: TRBV7-9; CDR3nt: TGTGCCAGCAGCTTGTCAGGGGCTTACGACTACGAGCAGTACTTC; CDR3aa: CASSLSGAYDYEQYF
abundance: NA; j_gene: TRBJ2-1; d_gene: TRBD2; v_gene: TRBV30; CDR3nt: TGTGCCTGGAGTGTCCCAGGACTAGCGGGACCCTACAATGAGCAGTTCTTC; CDR3aa: CAWSVPGLAGPYNEQFF
abundance: NA; j_gene: TRBJ1-1; d_gene: NA; v_gene: TRBV4-3; CDR3nt: TGCGCCAGCAGCCAAGATCTCGTAGGGGTGGACACTGAAGCTTTCTTT; CDR3aa: CASSQDLVGVDTEAFF
abundance: NA; j_gene: TRBJ2-2; d_gene: NA; v_gene: TRBV29-1; CDR3nt: TGCAGCGTTGAACTAGTGAACACCGGGGAGCTGTTTTTT; CDR3aa: CSVELVNTGELFF
abundance: NA; j_gene: TRBJ1-6; d_gene: NA; v_gene: TRBV6-4; CDR3nt: TGTGCCAGCAGTGTACGGATGGATTCACCCCTCCACTTT; CDR3aa: CASSVRMDSPLHF
abundance: NA; j_gene: TRBJ2-7; d_gene: TRBD1; v_gene: TRBV19; CDR3nt: TGTGCCAGTAGTATAGATGGGAACCCGGGACAGCTCTACGAGCAGTACTTC; CDR3aa: CASSIDGNPGQLYEQYF
abundance: NA; j_gene: TRBJ1-4; d_gene: NA; v_gene: TRBV28; CDR3nt: TGTGCCAGCAGGGACTCAGACAGGAATAATGAAAAACTGTTTTTT; CDR3aa: CASRDSDRNNEKLFF
abundance: NA; j_gene: TRBJ2-7; d_gene: TRBD1; v_gene: TRBV6-5; CDR3nt: TGTGCCAGCAGTAGTAGGGGGACAGGGTCCTACGAGCAGTACTTC; CDR3aa: CASSSRGTGSYEQYF
abundance: NA; j_gene: TRBJ2-5; d_gene: NA; v_gene: TRBV18; CDR3nt: TGTGCCAGCTCACTCGTCGAGGCAAGCCGCGGGAAGAGGACCCAGTACTTC; CDR3aa: CASSLVEASRGKRTQYF
abundance: few; j_gene: TRBJ2-7; d_gene: TRBD2; v_gene: TRBV4-2; CDR3nt: TGTGCCAGCAGCCAAGTTACCAGCGGGGCCTCCTACGAGCAGTACTTC; CDR3aa: CASSQVTSGASYEQYF
abundance: NA; j_gene: TRBJ2-7; d_gene: NA; v_gene: TRBV27; CDR3nt: TGTGCCAGCAGCTACCCGTCAGAGGCCTACGAGCAGTACTTC; CDR3aa: CASSYPSEAYEQYF
abundance: once; j_gene: TRBJ1-2; d_gene: NA; v_gene: TRBV27; CDR3nt: TGTGCCAGCAGTTTTGCAGGTACTAACTATGGCTACACCTTC; CDR3aa: CASSFAGTNYGYTF
abundance: NA; j_gene: TRBJ1-2; d_gene: NA; v_gene: TRBV7-8; CDR3nt: TGTGCCAGCAGCTCGGACAGCGTTACTTATGGCTACACCTTC; CDR3aa: CASSSDSVTYGYTF
abundance: NA; j_gene: TRBJ1-6; d_gene: NA; v_gene: TRBV7-8; CDR3nt: TGTGCCAGCAGCTTAGGCCGAGCTAGCTCCTATAATTCACCCCTCCACTTT; CDR3aa: CASSLGRASSYNSPLHF
abundance: NA; j_gene: TRBJ2-7; d_gene: NA; v_gene: TRBV5-6; CDR3nt: TGTGCCAGCAGGCCGGAACATAGTGTAAGCTACGAGCAGTACTTC; CDR3aa: CASRPEHSVSYEQYF
abundance: NA; j_gene: TRBJ2-3; d_gene: NA; v_gene: TRBV5-1; CDR3nt: TGCGCCAGCAGCTTGGAAGGGGATACGCAGTATTTT; CDR3aa: CASSLEGDTQYF
abundance: NA; j_gene: TRBJ2-5; d_gene: TRBD2; v_gene: TRBV6-5; CDR3nt: TGTGCCAGCAGTACCCTAGCGGGAGGCCTGACCCAGTACTTC; CDR3aa: CASSTLAGGLTQYF
abundance: NA; j_gene: TRBJ2-7; d_gene: NA; v_gene: TRBV7-2; CDR3nt: TGTGCCAGCAGCTTAATTCAGGGAAGCGAGCAGTACTTC; CDR3aa: CASSLIQGSEQYF
abundance: once; j_gene: TRBJ1-3; d_gene: NA; v_gene: TRBV19; CDR3nt: TGTGCCAGTAGCCAGACAGGACTCGGAAACACCATATATTTT; CDR3aa: CASSQTGLGNTIYF
abundance: NA; j_gene: TRBJ1-2; d_gene: TRBD1; v_gene: TRBV28; CDR3nt: TGTGCCAGCAGTTGGACAGGGAAGAATGGCTACACCTTC; CDR3aa: CASSWTGKNGYTF
abundance: NA; j_gene: TRBJ1-2; d_gene: NA; v_gene: TRBV9; CDR3nt: TGTGCCAGCAGCGAGGCGGGGCGGGGTGGCTACACCTTC; CDR3aa: CASSEAGRGGYTF
abundance: NA; j_gene: TRBJ1-2; d_gene: NA; v_gene: TRBV27; CDR3nt: TGTGCCAGCAGGCCTCCAGGGTTTCAGGGCTATGGCTACACCTTC; CDR3aa: CASRPPGFQGYGYTF